This T cell receptor (beta chain) was captured by sequencing in a study of PD-L1 blockade in urothelial cancer. Profiled with immunoSEQ multiplex PCR; TCRdb holds only in-frame clones, not every one. The repertoire holds approximately 24,000 clones, roughly 90% seen once, with 30% to 40% in the top ten. Only a few counts were recorded for this clone. Germline assignment: CDR1 MDHEN and CDR2 SYDVKM. CDR3 size: 13 residues. V gave up 7 bases and J gave up 3 bases, with 12 bases separating them. It was locally advanced or metastatic urothelial carcinoma that patients had. The TCR originated in a man aged 55-75 years with urothelial cancer. The sample consisted of PBMCs, taken around atezolizumab (anti-PD-L1) treatment. The genes are TRBV28 and TRBJ1-2; D is perhaps TRBD1 (5 bases). The CDR3 loop is CASTQGVDYGYTF. DNA of the CDR3: TGTGCCAGCACCCAAGGGGTGGACTATGGCTACACCTTC.